This T cell receptor (beta chain) was sequenced in a study of cytomegalovirus exposure and HLA in healthy donors. Study results and limitations: Despite most TCR sequences being rare, some public TCRs occurred in many donors. Later work associated around 18,000 TCR beta sequences with HLA alleles at 0.05 false discovery rate.

Likely unrecorded immune exposures existed in these nominally healthy donors. CDR1 is SGHRS, CDR2 YFSETQ, per germline. V was clipped by 5 bases and J by 5 bases; unmatched bases: 7. The CDR3 consists of 15 residues. For this clone: Its specificity is not known.

Primers: 60 Vbeta forward and 13 Jbeta reverse. Authors' methods: Approximately 11 million shared chains were among the about 80 million unique TCR beta chains that a later analysis counted. The table came from immunoSEQ multiplex PCR; TCRdb's copy has only in-frame clones and leaves some out. Clonal size and the V and J genes are those of that table, whereas D and trimming came from the DNA. Of approximately 140,000 clones detected, just under 75% appear once; the ten largest clones hold 1.6%. Material: PBMCs. This rearrangement joins TRBV5-1 to TRBJ2-3; 11 nucleotides agree with TRBD2. This clonotype was obtained from a woman younger than 30 in good health and CMV-seronegative. CDR3 sequence reads: CASSGLAGGVDTQYF. Here the CDR3 DNA reads TGCGCCAGCAGTGGGCTAGCGGGAGGAGTAGATACGCAGTATTTT.